The 31 T cell receptor beta chains below were found in one sample sequenced in a study of control samples from healthy donors and cancer patients. Clones were sequenced by immunoSEQ multiplex PCR, and TCRdb holds only the in-frame ones, with some missing. The sample has fewer than 200,000 clones, 70% to 90% seen once. Sequencing used blood. The receptor set was obtained from a man aged 30 to 45 in good health.

This chain uses TRBV20-1 with TRBJ1-1; TRBD1 agrees at 7 bases. Germline-derived CDR1 and CDR2 are DFQATT and SNEGSKA (reference sequence). This CDR3 has 8 residues. CDR3 sequence reads: CRGQEAFF. CDR3 sequence (DNA): TGCAGGGGACAGGAAGCTTTCTTT.

The chain uses TRBV3-1 (or the pseudogene TRBV3-2) and TRBJ2-1; the D is unclear. This CDR3 is 14 amino acids long. CDR1 is LGHDT, CDR2 YNNKEL, per germline (reference sequence). V lost 0 bases and J lost 4, with 7 bases in between. The CDR3 loop is CASSQERLYNEQFF. CDR3 nucleotide sequence: TGTGCCAGCAGCCAAGAGAGACTTTACAATGAGCAGTTCTTC.

This rearrangement joins TRBV28 to TRBJ2-2; 13 positions match TRBD2. Germline trimming cut 5 bases from V and 8 bases from J; bases unmatched to any gene: 2. Germline V gene sequence: CDR1 MDHEN, CDR2 SYDVKM. The CDR3 runs to 14 residues. This chain's CDR3 is CASSGGLAGGELFF. CDR3 in DNA: TGTGCCAGCAGTGGGGGACTAGCGGGGGGGGAGCTGTTTTTT.

A single count supports this clone. The chain's CDR3 is CASSVTGVGTGELFF. The CDR3 DNA is TGTGCCAGCAGCGTGACAGGGGTTGGTACCGGGGAGCTGTTTTTT. This chain connects TRBV9 to TRBJ2-2, with TRBD1 matching over 8 bases. CDR3 length equals 15 residues. J was trimmed by 5 bases and V by 2 bases; bases with no gene match: 5. Germline lookup yields CDR1 SGDLS and CDR2 YYNGEE.

The V and J genes are TRBV7-7 and TRBJ2-1; 7 nucleotides agree with TRBD2. The CDR3 covers 16 residues. Trimming removed 1 base from V and 1 base from J; junction bases left unmatched: 4. Looked up from germline, CDR1 is SSHAT and CDR2 is FNYEAQ (reference sequence). CDR3 sequence: CASSLGAGVSYNEQFF. The CDR3 bases are TGTGCCAGCAGCTTAGGGGCGGGAGTGTCCTACAATGAGCAGTTCTTC.

The chain recombines TRBV27 with TRBJ2-7, with 8 bases that match TRBD1. After removal of 7 bases from V and 1 base from J, the junction contained 9 bases not matched to a gene. The germline V gene encodes CDR1 MNHEY and CDR2 SMNVEV (reference sequence). The CDR3 is 15 residues long. In DNA form, the CDR3 reads TGTGCCAGCATCGGAGGACAGGGCCGGTCCTACGAGCAGTACTTC. This gives the protein CASIGGQGRSYEQYF.

J is TRBJ2-6 and V is TRBV11-2, with D uncertain. This CDR3 has 14 amino acids. The V gene's germline CDR1 is SGHAT and CDR2 FQNNGV. Deletions cut 7 bases from V and 0 bases from J, with 7 bases between. CDR3 DNA: TGTGCCAGCATCGAGAGCTCTGGGGCCAACGTCCTGACTTTC. Translated: CASIESSGANVLTF.

The genes are TRBV7-8 and TRBJ2-7, with 9 bases matching TRBD1. The V and J ends lost 5 bases and 2 bases, in that order; junction bases with no gene match: 10. The CDR3 has 16 residues. Germline V gene data show CDR1 as SGHVS and CDR2 as FQNEAQ. For the CDR3, the DNA is TGTGCCAGCAGCGCATTGGGAGGGACAGGGACCTACGAGCAGTACTTC. Protein: CASSALGGTGTYEQYF.

This clone was found a few times. The V call is TRBV10-3, the J call TRBJ2-2, with D unclear. V gave up 2 bases and J gave up 2 bases, with 9 bases separating them. From germline, CDR1 is ENHRY and CDR2 SYGVKD. The length of the CDR3 is 15 residues. The CDR3 is CAISEAFINTGELFF. In DNA, the CDR3 is TGTGCCATCAGTGAGGCCTTTATCAACACCGGGGAGCTGTTTTTT.

Notes on this clone: Other nucleotide sequences from this sample produce the same CDR3. V and J are TRBV18 and TRBJ2-5, with D possibly called TRBD1 or TRBD2 (5 bases each). The V gene's germline CDR1 is KGHSH and CDR2 LQKENI. This CDR3 has 13 amino acids. V lost 3 bases, J lost 5 bases, and 10 bases lay in between. The DNA for the CDR3 is TGTGCCAGCTCACCCCCGGGACGGGAGACCCAGTACTTC. It specifies CASSPPGRETQYF.

The V gene is TRBV5-4, the J gene TRBJ2-1; D tentatively fits TRBD1 or TRBD2 (5 bases each). The CDR3 totals 16 residues. Trimming took 4 bases from V and 3 from J, leaving 17 bases between them. Looked up from germline, CDR1 is SGHNT and CDR2 is YYREEE (reference sequence). The DNA for the CDR3 is TGTGCCAGCAGCGCCCCGGGACGACCACTCTACAATGAGCAGTTCTTC. Translation: CASSAPGRPLYNEQFF.

CDR3 loop: CASSVVSSSYEQYF. Here the CDR3 DNA reads TGTGCCAGCAGCGTAGTTAGTAGCTCCTACGAGCAGTACTTC. This chain uses TRBV9 with TRBJ2-7; D not certain. The CDR3 is made up of 14 amino acids. V shed 0 bases and J shed 0 bases, with 7 bases lying between them. The germline gives CDR1 SGDLS, CDR2 YYNGEE.

The chain couples TRBV3-1 (or the pseudogene TRBV3-2) to TRBJ2-3, with D possibly matching TRBD2 (6 bases). There are 13 residues in the CDR3. CDR1 LGHDT and CDR2 YNNKEL come from the germline V gene (reference sequence). The V gene lost 1 base and the J gene lost 6 bases, with 8 bases spanning the gap. CDR3 in DNA: TGTGCCAGCAGCCAAGGTGCGGGGGATACGCAGTATTTT. Amino acid sequence: CASSQGAGDTQYF.

The chain uses TRBV6-6 and TRBJ2-7; 10 nucleotides align to TRBD2. The CDR3 contains 16 residues. Germline V gene sequence: CDR1 MNHNY, CDR2 SVGAGI (reference sequence). V was pared by 0 bases and J by 1 base, with 3 bases of the junction left unmatched. The CDR3 region is CASSYSSTSGSYEQYF. DNA of the CDR3: TGTGCCAGCAGTTACTCTTCGACTAGCGGGTCCTACGAGCAGTACTTC.

The rearrangement links TRBV24-1 to TRBJ1-1, with D possibly being TRBD1 (6 bases). Germline CDR1 reads KGHDR; CDR2 reads SFDVKD. Trimming shortened V by 5 bases and J by 1 base, and 13 bases separated the two germline ends. There are 15 residues in the CDR3. CDR3 sequence (DNA): TGTGCCACCAGTGGAGGGGGGAAAGCGAACACTGAAGCTTTCTTT. Amino acid sequence: CATSGGGKANTEAFF.

The V gene is TRBV27, the J gene TRBJ2-2; TRBD1 might be the D (5 bases). Germline CDR1 MNHEY, CDR2 SMNVEV (reference sequence). V lost 8 bases to trimming and J lost 4 bases, with 14 bases between them. The CDR3 spans 14 residues. The CDR3 coding sequence is TGTGCCAGCGCCTGGGGCGACGGCACCGGGGAGCTGTTTTTT. Translating it yields CASAWGDGTGELFF.

The gene calls are TRBV27 and TRBJ2-1; a weak D match, TRBD2 (6 bases). V was cut by 3 bases and J by 14 bases, with 11 bases left in between. This CDR3 is built from 11 residues. Germline V gene lookup returns CDR1 MNHEY and CDR2 SMNVEV (reference sequence). CDR3 DNA sequence: TGTGCCAGCAGTTTCGCTAGCGTTAAGTTCTTC. Residues: CASSFASVKFF.

CDR3 loop: CASSLRENTEAFF. The CDR3, as DNA: TGTGCCAGCAGCCTGAGGGAGAACACTGAAGCTTTCTTT. This chain connects TRBV6-5 to TRBJ1-1; unclear D gene. This CDR3 is built from 13 residues. In germline, CDR1 is MNHEY, CDR2 SVGAGI. V was clipped by 6 bases and J by 1 base, with 9 bases between them.

The V call is TRBV11-3, the J call TRBJ1-1; 7 bases map to TRBD1. The length of the CDR3 is 13 residues. From germline, CDR1 is SGHNT and CDR2 YENEEA. V gave up 5 bases and J gave up 5 bases; unmatched junction bases: 5. Here the CDR3 DNA reads TGTGCCAGCAGCGCTGACAGGGAAACTGAAGCTTTCTTT. It specifies CASSADRETEAFF.

The V call is TRBV7-6, the J call TRBJ2-5; tentative D call: TRBD1 (6 bases). This CDR3 has 15 residues. The V end was cut by 5 bases, the J end by 1 base, with 14 bases between. The germline CDR1 and CDR2 sequences are SGHVS and FNYEAQ. The CDR3 reads CASSLSRTVQETQYF. The DNA of the CDR3 is TGTGCCAGCAGCCTATCCAGGACAGTCCAAGAGACCCAGTACTTC.

CDR3 bases: TGTGCCAGCAGCCATCGGTCAGTCTATGGCTACACCTTC. The encoded protein is CASSHRSVYGYTF. The chain joins TRBV14 to TRBJ1-2, with no clear D. The ends were cut back, 3 bases at V and 4 bases at J, with 9 bases in the middle. The CDR3 has 13 amino acids. The V gene's germline CDR1 is SGHDN and CDR2 FVKESK.

The V call is TRBV28, the J call TRBJ1-6, with TRBD1 as a possible D gene (6 bases). Trimming stripped 3 bases from V and 15 bases from J, with 12 bases between. Germline assignment: CDR1 MDHEN and CDR2 SYDVKM. The CDR3 runs to 12 residues. The CDR3 is CASSLGGQFLHF. The CDR3 coding sequence is TGTGCCAGCAGTTTGGGGGGGCAGTTCCTCCACTTT.

The V call is TRBV11-2, the J call TRBJ1-1, with TRBD1 as a possible D gene (6 bases). V dropped 6 bases and J dropped 1 base, with 15 bases sitting between them. Germline V lookup: CDR1 SGHAT, CDR2 FQNNGV. The CDR3 runs to 15 residues. The CDR3 bases are TGTGCCAGCAGATTAACACAGGGTACGAACACTGAAGCTTTCTTT. It translates to CASRLTQGTNTEAFF.

The V and J genes are TRBV3-1 (or the pseudogene TRBV3-2) and TRBJ2-1; D is undetermined. The CDR3 length is 17 residues. V shed 4 bases and J shed 8 bases, with 24 bases lying between them. Germline V gene data show CDR1 as LGHDT and CDR2 as YNNKEL (reference sequence). The CDR3 region has the DNA TGTGCCAGCAGCCCCCCCGGCGCCGGGCACATAAGCTATGAGCAGTTCTTC. It encodes CASSPPGAGHISYEQFF.

This chain uses TRBV10-2 with TRBJ2-2, with D perhaps matching TRBD1 (5 bases). The CDR3 consists of 14 residues. V was shortened by 5 bases and J by 6 bases, with 13 bases between the two germline ends. Germline values: CDR1 WSHSY, CDR2 SAAADI. The DNA of the CDR3 is TGCGCCAGCAGTCCTCCCAGGGATTCCGGGGAGCTGTTTTTT. Amino acid sequence: CASSPPRDSGELFF.

This sequence joins TRBV29-1 and TRBJ2-1; D possibly corresponds to TRBD2 (5 bases). Per germline, CDR1 SQVTM and CDR2 ANQGSEA. This CDR3 has 14 amino acids. Trimming cost V 4 bases and J 1 base, with 11 bases left between them. Here the CDR3 reads CSVGPRGSYNEQFF. The CDR3, as DNA: TGCAGCGTTGGCCCCAGAGGGTCCTACAATGAGCAGTTCTTC.

A single count supports this clone. The rearrangement joins TRBV7-8 to TRBJ1-3; D may be TRBD1 (5 bases). The CDR3 is 17 residues long. The V end lost 5 bases, the J end lost 3 bases, and 20 bases lay between the germline ends. The V gene's germline CDR1 is SGHVS and CDR2 FQNEAQ. Here the CDR3 reads CASSPQRGAFGGNTIYF. The CDR3 nucleotides are TGTGCCAGCAGCCCGCAGAGGGGCGCCTTCGGTGGAAACACCATATATTTT.

The rearrangement links TRBV3-1 (or the pseudogene TRBV3-2) to TRBJ2-1; D perhaps matches TRBD2 (5 bases). V lost 4 bases and J 12 bases, leaving 22 bases between the germline ends. The CDR3 is 15 amino acids. CDR1 is LGHDT, CDR2 YNNKEL, per germline (reference sequence). The CDR3 sequence: CASSLPRTSRIRQFF. CDR3 nucleotide sequence: TGTGCCAGCAGCCTCCCGCGAACTAGTCGTATTAGGCAGTTCTTC.

The table lists this clone with a count of one. V and J are TRBV7-3 and TRBJ2-1; 9 positions agree with TRBD2. This CDR3 region has 15 residues. Germline CDR1 SGHTA, CDR2 FQGTGA. The J segment lost 5 bases and the V segment lost 5 bases, leaving 7 bases of the junction unmatched. DNA of the CDR3: TGTGCCAGCAGCCCTAATGCGGGAGGGAACAATGAGCAGTTCTTC. As protein: CASSPNAGGNNEQFF.

The chain combines TRBV6-5 with TRBJ2-6; D ambiguous. Deletions cut 10 bases from V and 1 base from J, with 8 bases between. Germline-derived CDR1 and CDR2 are MNHEY and SVGAGI. The length of the CDR3 is 13 residues. CDR3 residues: CATFRSGANVLTF. The CDR3 DNA follows: TGTGCCACATTCAGGTCTGGGGCCAACGTCCTGACTTTC.

The J gene is TRBJ1-1, the V gene TRBV9; a weak D match, TRBD1 (5 bases). Germline CDR1 and CDR2: SGDLS and YYNGEE. This CDR3 is built from 16 residues. V dropped 0 bases and J dropped 2 bases, with 14 bases sitting between them. CDR3 region: CASSVGWEWDNTEAFF. CDR3 sequence (DNA): TGTGCCAGCAGCGTAGGTTGGGAATGGGACAACACTGAAGCTTTCTTT.